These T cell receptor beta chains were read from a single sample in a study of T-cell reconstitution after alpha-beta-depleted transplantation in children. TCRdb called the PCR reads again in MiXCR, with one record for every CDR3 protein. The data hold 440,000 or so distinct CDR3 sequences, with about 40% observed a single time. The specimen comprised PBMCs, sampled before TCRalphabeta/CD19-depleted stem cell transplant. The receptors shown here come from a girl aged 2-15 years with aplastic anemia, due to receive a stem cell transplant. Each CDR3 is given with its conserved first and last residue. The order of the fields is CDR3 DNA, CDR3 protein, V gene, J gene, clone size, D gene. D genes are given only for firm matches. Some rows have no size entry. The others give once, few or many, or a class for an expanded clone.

CDR3 DNA: TGTGCCAGCAGCCCCCGACCGGGGGGGGATACGCAGTATTTT
CDR3 protein: CASSPRPGGDTQYF
V gene: TRBV7-3
J gene: TRBJ2-3
clone size: few
D gene: TRBD2

CDR3 DNA: TGTGCCAGCAGCGAGGGGACTAGCGGGAGCGAGACCCAGTACTTC
CDR3 protein: CASSEGTSGSETQYF
V gene: TRBV9
J gene: TRBJ2-5
clone size: -
D gene: TRBD2

CDR3 DNA: TGTGCCAGCAGCTTAAGTGGGAGGGCTTCTAATACGCAGTATTTT
CDR3 protein: CASSLSGRASNTQYF
V gene: TRBV7-2
J gene: TRBJ2-3
clone size: many
D gene: TRBD2

CDR3 DNA: TGTGCCACCAGTGATTGGACAGGGGACACCGGGGAGCTGTTTTTT
CDR3 protein: CATSDWTGDTGELFF
V gene: TRBV24-1
J gene: TRBJ2-2
clone size: few
D gene: TRBD1

CDR3 DNA: TGTGCCAGCAGCCCGAGATCCGGAGGGACCTACGAGCAGTACTTC
CDR3 protein: CASSPRSGGTYEQYF
V gene: TRBV5-5
J gene: TRBJ2-7
clone size: -
D gene: -

CDR3 DNA: TGCAGCGTTGAGAGGCGTCTAGTCAGCTATGAGCAGTTCTTC
CDR3 protein: CSVERRLVSYEQFF
V gene: TRBV29-1
J gene: TRBJ2-1
clone size: -
D gene: -

CDR3 DNA: TGTGCCAGCAGCCGCGGACTAGCCAAAAACATTCAGTACTTC
CDR3 protein: CASSRGLAKNIQYF
V gene: TRBV28
J gene: TRBJ2-4
clone size: -
D gene: -

CDR3 DNA: TGCGCCAGCAGCTTGGCGCGGACAGGCGGCGATGAGCAGTTCTTC
CDR3 protein: CASSLARTGGDEQFF
V gene: TRBV5-1
J gene: TRBJ2-1
clone size: -
D gene: TRBD1

CDR3 DNA: TGCAGTGTGGATAGCGGGAGAGAGACCCAGTACTTC
CDR3 protein: CSVDSGRETQYF
V gene: TRBV20-1
J gene: TRBJ2-5
clone size: few
D gene: TRBD2

CDR3 DNA: TGTGCCAGCAGTTTAGGGGGACAGTCTTCTGGAAACACCATATATTTT
CDR3 protein: CASSLGGQSSGNTIYF
V gene: TRBV12-3/TRBV12-4
J gene: TRBJ1-3
clone size: many
D gene: TRBD1

CDR3 DNA: TGCAGCGTTGAGGCGGGAGCCAAAAACATTCAGTACTTC
CDR3 protein: CSVEAGAKNIQYF
V gene: TRBV29-1
J gene: TRBJ2-4
clone size: -
D gene: -

CDR3 DNA: TGTGCCACCGGAACAGCGGGAGAGGGCACAGATACGCAGTATTTT
CDR3 protein: CATGTAGEGTDTQYF
V gene: TRBV24-1
J gene: TRBJ2-3
clone size: -
D gene: TRBD2

CDR3 DNA: TGTGCCTTCGGACCGCCGACGGGGGCCCAGAATGGCTACACCTTC
CDR3 protein: CAFGPPTGAQNGYTF
V gene: TRBV30
J gene: TRBJ1-2
clone size: few
D gene: -

CDR3 DNA: TGTGCCAGCACCCTGTATACGGGTGGGTCCTACAATGAGCAGTTCTTC
CDR3 protein: CASTLYTGGSYNEQFF
V gene: TRBV7-9
J gene: TRBJ2-1
clone size: -
D gene: -

CDR3 DNA: TGCAGCGTTGAAGGGGAGCAGGGGGCTTGGAAGACCCAGTACTTC
CDR3 protein: CSVEGEQGAWKTQYF
V gene: TRBV29-1
J gene: TRBJ2-5
clone size: once
D gene: TRBD1

CDR3 DNA: TGTGCCAGCAGGCCCACTGGGCGGACAGGGAACACTGAAGCTTTCTTT
CDR3 protein: CASRPTGRTGNTEAFF
V gene: TRBV12-3/TRBV12-4
J gene: TRBJ1-1
clone size: -
D gene: TRBD1

CDR3 DNA: TGCGCCAGCAGCTTCCGGGAGGGAGGCTACACCTTC
CDR3 protein: CASSFREGGYTF
V gene: TRBV5-1
J gene: TRBJ1-2
clone size: many
D gene: -

CDR3 DNA: TGTGCCAGCAGCTTAGTCGCGGGGGGAACTAGCGGGAGCACCGAGCAGTACTTC
CDR3 protein: CASSLVAGGTSGSTEQYF
V gene: TRBV7-2
J gene: TRBJ2-7
clone size: few
D gene: TRBD2

CDR3 DNA: TGTGCCAGCTCACCAACACAGGGGGCCAAAAACATTCAGTACTTC
CDR3 protein: CASSPTQGAKNIQYF
V gene: TRBV18
J gene: TRBJ2-4
clone size: few
D gene: TRBD1

CDR3 DNA: TGTGCCAGCGGCGACGCGGAATCTCTCCCGGGAGGGCGAGAGACCCAGTACTTC
CDR3 protein: CASGDAESLPGGRETQYF
V gene: TRBV28
J gene: TRBJ2-5
clone size: once
D gene: TRBD2

CDR3 DNA: TGTGCCAGCAGGGAAGGGGGAAAGCCCCAGTACTTC
CDR3 protein: CASREGGKPQYF
V gene: TRBV11-2
J gene: TRBJ2-5
clone size: many
D gene: -

CDR3 DNA: TGCAGCGTGGGGGGGCTACAAGAGACCCAGTACTTC
CDR3 protein: CSVGGLQETQYF
V gene: TRBV29-1
J gene: TRBJ2-5
clone size: -
D gene: -

CDR3 DNA: TGTGCCAGCGGGCCAGGCGGAAACACCGGGGAGCTGTTTTTT
CDR3 protein: CASGPGGNTGELFF
V gene: TRBV12-3/TRBV12-4
J gene: TRBJ2-2
clone size: -
D gene: -

CDR3 DNA: TGCGCCAGCAGCAAGGGTCCCAATGAGCAGTTCTTC
CDR3 protein: CASSKGPNEQFF
V gene: TRBV5-1
J gene: TRBJ2-1
clone size: -
D gene: -

CDR3 DNA: TGTGCCAGCAGTCTGAGGGACAGCCTCACAGATACGCAGTATTTT
CDR3 protein: CASSLRDSLTDTQYF
V gene: TRBV12-3/TRBV12-4
J gene: TRBJ2-3
clone size: few
D gene: TRBD1

CDR3 DNA: TGTGCCAGCAGTTGGGGTTTAGGGAACACTGAAGCTTTCTTT
CDR3 protein: CASSWGLGNTEAFF
V gene: TRBV6-5
J gene: TRBJ1-1
clone size: few
D gene: -

CDR3 DNA: TGCGCCAGCAGCTTAGCAGGGCGCGGCACTGAAGCTTTCTTT
CDR3 protein: CASSLAGRGTEAFF
V gene: TRBV5-1
J gene: TRBJ1-1
clone size: medium-sized
D gene: -

CDR3 DNA: TGCAGTGCTAGAGTCCCAACGACAGGGGGATCGGGAAACACCATATATTTT
CDR3 protein: CSARVPTTGGSGNTIYF
V gene: TRBV20-1
J gene: TRBJ1-3
clone size: -
D gene: TRBD1

CDR3 DNA: TGTGCCAGCAGCCGATGGGGGGCGAACGGAAACACCATATATTTT
CDR3 protein: CASSRWGANGNTIYF
V gene: TRBV12-3/TRBV12-4
J gene: TRBJ1-3
clone size: -
D gene: -